This TCR beta chain was sequenced for a study of naive and memory T cell subsets. Two oligonucleotides, mixed equimolar, formed the beta constant-region primer covering TRBC1 and TRBC2. Nested alpha and beta constant-region primers with the SP2 primer drove four PCR rounds on ligated cDNA. TCRdb fed the UMI-ligation and nested PCR reads into MiXCR, producing one record per CDR3 protein. The sample has about 5,400 distinct CDR3 sequences; about 6.5% are singletons. This clonotype was counted between two and nine times. What it recognizes is unknown. After the first PCR, alpha and beta chain libraries were processed separately. CMV status came from CD4+ T cell IFNgamma after overnight CMV lysate stimulation of fresh PBMCs. Study observations and caveats: In naive cells, over 95% of TCR sequences were seen only once.

V lost 0 bases and J 4 bases, leaving 13 bases between the germline ends. CDR1 is MGHRA and CDR2 is YSYEKL in the germline V gene. The CDR3 spans 16 residues. The source of this sequence is a human donor in good health. The specimen was effector memory CD8+ T cells from blood. Subset reported: effector memory, CD45RA- CD27-. The rearrangement links TRBV4-1 to TRBJ2-1, with D possibly TRBD2 on 5 matching bases. The CDR3 reads CASSQDEGMGYNEQFF. DNA for the CDR3: TGCGCCAGCAGCCAAGATGAGGGTATGGGATACAATGAGCAGTTCTTC.